Detailed here is one T cell receptor (beta chain). This sample is drawn from a study of radiotherapy plus CTLA-4 blockade in lung cancer. At the level of the study: Across the patients, objective responses occurred in about 18%, and disease control in 31%.

TCRdb's table, derived via immunoSEQ multiplex PCR, lists solely in-frame clones and lacks some. The table records around 29,000 clones, roughly four fifths of them present only once. Germline V gene sequence: CDR1 MNHNS, CDR2 SASEGT. The CDR3 has 15 amino acids. Those with chemo-refractory metastatic non-small-cell lung cancer were treated with focal radiation combined with CTLA-4 blockade using ipilimumab. The source was peripheral blood, collected from a patient treated with radiotherapy plus ipilimumab. The chain is built from TRBV6-1 and TRBJ2-5, with D unresolved. With the DNA end fitting TRBJ2-7 better, the J assignment may be wrong. This clonotype was obtained from a human donor with non-small cell lung cancer that progressed on radiotherapy plus ipilimumab. DNA for the CDR3: TGTGCCAGCAGTACCCTACGAAACAGTTGGTACGAGCAGTACTTC. Translating it yields CASSTLRNSWYEQYF.